Presented here are 4 T cell receptor beta chains from one specimen sequenced in a study of blood T cells in healthy people across ages. A second PCR, run for roughly 7 to 11 cycles, used a sample-barcoded 5' primer plus a J-beta primer mix. TCRdb itself ran the 5' RACE reads through MiXCR, one entry per CDR3 protein. Among roughly 500,000 distinct CDR3 sequences listed, 24% were seen once. These same data were also listed under a study on T cells of mothers and their children.

The sequenced sample was blood. Every receptor here comes from a boy aged 10-17 years in good health.

This clonotype was observed a single time. The chain's CDR3 is CASGFSDTQYF. Here the CDR3 DNA reads TGTGCTAGTGGTTTTTCAGATACGCAGTATTTT. The chain recombines TRBV12-5 with TRBJ2-3, with no clear D. In germline, CDR1 is LGHNT, CDR2 FRNRAP. CDR3 length: 11 amino acids. The V gene lost 3 bases and the J gene lost 4 bases, with 2 bases spanning the gap.

Only a few counts were recorded for this clonotype. V is TRBV9 and J is TRBJ2-5, with a weak D call TRBD2 (5 bases). The CDR3 runs 14 residues. Germline V gene data show CDR1 as SGDLS and CDR2 as YYNGEE. V gave up 4 bases and J gave up 5 bases, with 15 bases separating them. The CDR3 region has the DNA TGTGCCAGCAGCACCGAGGGCCGATGGGAGACCCAGTACTTC. The encoded protein is CASSTEGRWETQYF.

This rearrangement joins TRBV5-5 to TRBJ1-5, with D unclear. Trimming stripped 4 bases from V and 3 bases from J, with 11 bases between. The CDR3 sequence is 14 residues long. Germline assignment: CDR1 SGHKS and CDR2 YYEKEE (reference sequence). The CDR3 reads CASSPGFANQPQHF. The CDR3 DNA sequence: TGTGCCAGCAGCCCCGGGTTCGCCAATCAGCCCCAGCATTTT.

V usage is TRBV10-3 and J usage is TRBJ2-7; the D gene is possibly TRBD2 (5 bases). With 1 base removed from V and 2 bases from J, the gap between germline ends came to 12 bases. This CDR3 comprises 15 residues. Looked up from germline, CDR1 is ENHRY and CDR2 is SYGVKD. The DNA for the CDR3 is TGTGCCATCAGTGAGTTTCGAGGACTGGCCTACGAGCAGTACTTC. This encodes CAISEFRGLAYEQYF.